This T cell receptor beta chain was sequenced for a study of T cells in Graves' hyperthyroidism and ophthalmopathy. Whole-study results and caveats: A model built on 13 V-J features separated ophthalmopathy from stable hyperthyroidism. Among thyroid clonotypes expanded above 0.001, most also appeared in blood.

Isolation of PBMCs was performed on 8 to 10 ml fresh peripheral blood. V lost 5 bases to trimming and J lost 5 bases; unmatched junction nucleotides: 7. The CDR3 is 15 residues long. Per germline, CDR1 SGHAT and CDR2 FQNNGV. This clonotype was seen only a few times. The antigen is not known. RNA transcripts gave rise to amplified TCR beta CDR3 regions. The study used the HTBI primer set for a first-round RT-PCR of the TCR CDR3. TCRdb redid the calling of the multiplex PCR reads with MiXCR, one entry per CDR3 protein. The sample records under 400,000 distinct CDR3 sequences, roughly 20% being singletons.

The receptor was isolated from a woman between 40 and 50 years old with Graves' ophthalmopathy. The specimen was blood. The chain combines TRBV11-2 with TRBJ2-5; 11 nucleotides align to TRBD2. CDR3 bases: TGTGCCAGCAGCGATCTAGCGGGAGGCCAGGAGACCCAGTACTTC. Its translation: CASSDLAGGQETQYF.